This T cell receptor (beta chain) was found in a study of shared clonotypes between healthy human individuals. This clone was recorded once. Repertoires were generated with immunoSEQ multiplex PCR, while TCRdb's copy carries only in-frame clones and drops some. The sample includes over a million clones, about 96% of them seen just once. Donors included only healthy HIV-negative adults lacking recent acute infections or vaccinations. The study drew all its donors from Caucasian adults living in Nashville, Tennessee. The germline V gene encodes CDR1 MDHEN and CDR2 SYDVKM. J lost 3 bases, V lost 6 bases, and 4 bases had no gene match. This CDR3 has 14 residues.

The receptor's source is a man aged 25 to 45 in good health. The V gene is TRBV28, the J gene TRBJ2-7, with TRBD2 matching over 11 bases. The specimen was naive CD4+ T cells sorted from blood. Subset here: CD45RA+ positively selected. The CDR3 DNA follows: TGTGCCAGCAGACGGGGGACTAGCGGCTACGAGCAGTACTTC. This codes for CASRRGTSGYEQYF.